A single sample is the source of the 21 T cell receptor beta chains below, sequenced in a study of T cell clonality in common variable immunodeficiency. The repertoire was sequenced with immunoSEQ multiplex PCR; TCRdb's copy has only in-frame clones and lacks some. Singletons are absent from the sample, which has some 60,000 clones. Sequences were obtained from peripheral blood mononuclear cells. Receptor source: a person aged 18 to 75 in good health.

This clone was observed many times. The CDR3 end falls 3 residues outside the read, so it is completed with the germline J gene. The chain has TRBV7-8 and TRBJ2-7; 7 nucleotides line up with TRBD2. The CDR3 length is 13 residues. Trimming at V came to 6 bases and at J to 3 bases, leaving 5 bases not matched to a gene. Germline V gene lookup returns CDR1 SGHVS and CDR2 FQNEAQ. This CDR3 reads CASSGASGYEQYF. CDR3 DNA (partial): TGTGCCAGCAGTGGGGCTAGCGGCTACGAG.

This clone was observed at least ten times. The read falls 3 residues short of the CDR3 end, and the missing part is taken from the germline J gene. The chain has TRBV5-6 and TRBJ2-1; D is ambiguous. The CDR3 covers 13 residues. Between the trimmed V and J ends, which lost 0 bases and 8 bases, there was a span of 9 bases. Germline V gives CDR1 SGHDT, CDR2 YYEEEE. The sequenced part of the CDR3 DNA is TGTGCCAGCAGCTTGGTAGCAGAGGATGAG. Translation gives CASSLVAEDE. The whole CDR3 is CASSLVAEDEQFF. The whole variable domain, filled in from reference TRBV5-6 and TRBJ2-1, reads DAGVTQSPTHLIKTRGQQVTLRCSPKSGHDTVSWYQQALGQGPQFIFQYYEEEERQRGNFPDRFSGHQFPNYSSELNVNALLLGDSALYLCASSLVAEDEQFFGPGTRLTVL.

This clone has a count of ten or more. Read data end 3 residues before the CDR3 end; the end is taken from the germline J gene. The genes are TRBV4-1 and TRBJ2-7; 7 bases are a match to TRBD2. The germline CDR1 and CDR2 sequences are MGHRA and YSYEKL. CDR3 length: 15 residues. After removal of 1 base from V and 2 bases from J, the junction contained 5 bases not matched to a gene. CDR3 residues: CASSQAGGRTYEQYF. CDR3 DNA, as far as it was read: TGCGCCAGCAGCCAAGCTGGCGGGAGAACCTACGAG.

This clone was observed many times. The sequenced fragment ends 3 residues before the CDR3 boundary, so the rest is inferred from the germline J gene. V is TRBV12-5 and J is TRBJ2-7; D is ambiguous. V shed 3 bases and J shed 2 bases, with 5 bases lying between them. This CDR3 has 12 amino acids. The V gene's germline CDR1 is LGHNT and CDR2 FRNRAP. The CDR3 loop reads CASGFPPYEQYF. The covered CDR3 bases are TGTGCTAGTGGTTTCCCTCCCTACGAG.

There are many counts of this clone. The read ends 3 residues early relative to the CDR3; the germline J gene fills the gap. This chain joins TRBV2 and TRBJ1-2; TRBD1 aligns across 7 bases. Germline assignment: CDR1 SNHLY and CDR2 FYNNEI. The CDR3 is 13 residues long. The CDR3 loop reads CASSERDRKGYTF. CDR3 DNA (partial): TGTGCCAGCAGTGAAAGGGACAGAAAGGGC.

The sample holds many counts of this clone. The sequence runs out 3 residues before the end of the CDR3; the remainder is reconstructed from the germline J gene. This chain uses TRBV20-1 with TRBJ2-2, with no clear D. V was clipped by 0 bases and J by 3 bases, with 17 bases between them. The CDR3 is 17 residues long. CDR1 and CDR2 from the germline V gene are DFQATT and SNEGSKA (reference sequence). The CDR3 DNA, read in part, is TGCAGTGCTAGAGATTTGGGCAGTCCTCTCTACACCGGGGAG. Residues: CSARDLGSPLYTGE. The CDR3 reads in full as CSARDLGSPLYTGELFF.

This clone appeared many times. Read coverage stops 3 residues before the CDR3 terminus; the germline J gene supplies the remainder. V is TRBV2 and J is TRBJ2-7; 7 bases line up with TRBD1. CDR1 and CDR2 (germline): SNHLY, FYNNEI. The V gene end was trimmed by 8 bases and the J gene end by 4 bases; junction bases not matched to a gene: 11. This CDR3 is built from 14 residues. The part of the CDR3 DNA that was read is TGTGCCAGCGGAAGGGCAGGGGGTAGGTACGAG. Protein product: CASGRAGGRYE. The entire CDR3 protein reads CASGRAGGRYEQYF.

This clone was seen ten or more times. The CDR3 is cut off 3 residues early in the read; its end comes from the germline J gene. The chain is built from TRBV10-1 and TRBJ2-1; tentatively, D is TRBD1 (5 bases). The CDR3 has 16 residues. In germline, CDR1 is WNHNN, CDR2 SYGVQD (reference sequence). V lost 4 bases and J 0 bases, leaving 13 bases between the germline ends. CDR3 DNA, as far as it was read: TGCGCCAGCAGTGGACCTCAGGGATCCTCCTACAATGAG. Residues: CASSGPQGSSYNE. The full-length CDR3 reads as CASSGPQGSSYNEQFF.

This clone was recorded many times. One end of the junction fails to match germline, which may point to a read error. With the read ending 3 residues before the CDR3 end, the germline J gene is used to fill in that end. The chain recombines TRBV7-7 with TRBJ2-2, with a tentative D call TRBD2 (5 bases). The CDR3 has 12 amino acids. Germline assignment: CDR1 SSHAT and CDR2 FNYEAQ (reference sequence). The CDR3: CASSSGSGELFF. The sequenced part of the CDR3 DNA is TGTGCTAGCAGCTCGGGGAGCGGGGAG. The entire variable domain, with the rest obtained from reference TRBV7-7 and TRBJ2-2, is as follows: GAGVSQSPRYKVTKRGQDVTLRCDPISSHATLYWYQQALGQGPEFLTYFNYEAQPDKSGLPSDRFSAERPEGSISTLTIQRTEQRDSAMYRCASSSGSGELFFGEGSRLTVL.

This clone was found a few times. The read ends 3 residues early relative to the CDR3; the germline J gene fills the gap. V and J are TRBV2 and TRBJ1-2; D is perhaps TRBD1 (6 bases). Germline V gene lookup returns CDR1 SNHLY and CDR2 FYNNEI. The CDR3 contains 15 residues. Trimming took off 6 bases at V and 3 bases at J, with 17 bases between the two ends. Partial CDR3 DNA: TGTGCCAGCAGGTTACAGGGTGGTTTTGACTATGGC. Its protein product is CASRLQGGFDYG. The entire CDR3 sequence reads CASRLQGGFDYGYTF. The whole variable domain, remainder taken from reference TRBV2 and TRBJ1-2, is EPEVTQTPSHQVTQMGQEVILRCVPISNHLYFYWYRQILGQKVEFLVSFYNNEISEKSEIFDDQFSVERPDGSNFTLKIRSTKLEDSAMYFCASRLQGGFDYGYTFGSGTRLTVV.

This clone was recorded at least ten times. The read falls 3 residues short of the CDR3 end, and the missing part is taken from the germline J gene. The chain has TRBV5-8 and TRBJ1-1, with a possible D match to TRBD1 (6 bases). Deletions cut 1 base from V and 4 bases from J, with 11 bases between. CDR1 is SGHTS, CDR2 YDEGEE, per germline. The CDR3 is 14 amino acids. The CDR3: CASSLWGLGTEAFF. CDR3 DNA, as far as it was read: TGTGCCAGCAGCTTGTGGGGGCTTGGCACTGAA.

This clone showed up many times. From the germline J gene comes the end of the CDR3, since the read stops 3 residues before it. The chain links TRBV7-3 to TRBJ2-6; D may correspond to TRBD1 or TRBD2 (5 bases each). Deletions cut 4 bases from V and 1 base from J, with 14 bases between. This CDR3 contains 17 residues. Germline V CDR1 and CDR2: SGHTA, FQGTGA. The CDR3 DNA, read in part, is TGTGCCAGCAGCTCTACCCCCAGGGAGTCTGGGGCCAACGTC. This gives the protein CASSSTPRESGANV. The whole CDR3 is CASSSTPRESGANVLTF.

Comments on this clone: The CDR3 end lies 3 residues beyond the end of the read and is filled in from the germline J gene. V usage is TRBV30 and J usage is TRBJ1-1, with 8 nucleotides matching TRBD1. This CDR3 has 15 amino acids. Losses at the gene ends were 4 bases for V and 3 bases for J; bases not matched to a gene: 10. Germline CDR1 is GTSNPN and CDR2 is SVGIG (reference sequence). The CDR3 bases that were read are TGTGCCTGGAACCCTAGCAGGGGGCAACACACTGAA. Its translation is CAWNPSRGQHTE. The entire CDR3 sequence reads CAWNPSRGQHTEAFF.

This clone was seen repeatedly, ten times or more. With the read ending 3 residues before the CDR3 end, the germline J gene is used to fill in that end. The chain has TRBV30 and TRBJ2-7, with 7 nucleotides matching TRBD2. Germline V gives CDR1 GTSNPN, CDR2 SVGIG (reference sequence). The CDR3 extends over 13 amino acids. J lost 4 bases, V lost 0 bases, and 3 bases had no gene match. This CDR3 is CAWSVAGPYEQYF. CDR3 bases read: TGTGCCTGGAGTGTAGCGGGACCTTACGAG.

The sample holds many counts of this clone. With the read ending 3 residues before the CDR3 end, the germline J gene is used to fill in that end. J is TRBJ1-1 and V is TRBV20-1; 8 positions agree with TRBD1. Germline CDR1 DFQATT, CDR2 SNEGSKA (reference sequence). This CDR3 is built from 16 residues. V was clipped by 6 bases and J by 5 bases; unmatched bases: 17. Partial CDR3 DNA: TGCAGTGCCCCTCGAGGCGGGACAGGCCGGGAGACTGAA. As protein: CSAPRGGTGRETE. From start to end, the CDR3 is CSAPRGGTGRETEAFF.

This clone came up many times. The read falls 3 residues short of the CDR3 end, and the missing part is taken from the germline J gene. V gene TRBV30 combines with J gene TRBJ2-7, with 7 bases that match TRBD1. Trimming at V came to 2 bases and at J to 2 bases, leaving 3 bases not matched to a gene. Per germline, CDR1 GTSNPN and CDR2 SVGIG (reference sequence). This CDR3 contains 13 residues. The CDR3 region is CAWSRTGPYEQYF. CDR3 DNA, as far as it was read: TGTGCCTGGAGTAGGACAGGTCCCTACGAG. The complete variable domain, with remaining parts taken from reference TRBV30 and TRBJ2-7, reads SQTIHQWPATLVQPVGSPLSLECTVEGTSNPNLYWYRQAAGRGLQLLFYSVGIGQISSEVPQNLSASRPQDRQFILSSKKLLLSDSGFYLCAWSRTGPYEQYFGPGTRLTVT.

This clone was recorded many times. The missing CDR3 end, 3 residues past where the read stops, is filled in from the germline J gene. Distinct nucleotide sequences in the sample also encode this CDR3. The gene calls are TRBV5-1 and TRBJ2-2, with 8 bases fitting TRBD1. Trimming cost V 2 bases and J 1 base; bases outside gene matches: 1. In germline, CDR1 is SGHRS, CDR2 YFSETQ. The CDR3 sequence is 15 residues long. This chain's CDR3 is CASSLGQGNTGELFF. CDR3 bases read: TGCGCCAGCAGCTTAGGACAGGGGAACACCGGGGAG.

Ten or more counts support this clone. The read stops 3 residues short of the end of the CDR3; the missing end is completed from the germline J gene. The rearrangement joins TRBV5-1 to TRBJ2-3; TRBD2 might be the D (5 bases). Germline V gene lookup returns CDR1 SGHRS and CDR2 YFSETQ. CDR3 length equals 14 residues. The V and J ends lost 2 bases and 5 bases respectively, with 12 bases between them. The CDR3 loop reads CASSFGLAVDTQYF. The DNA read from the CDR3 is TGCGCCAGCAGCTTCGGTCTAGCCGTAGATACG.

This clone came up a few times. The read ends 3 residues shy of where the CDR3 ends; the end is completed using the germline J gene. This chain uses TRBV18 with TRBJ1-2, with D possibly being TRBD1 (6 bases). This CDR3 spans 13 amino acids. Per the germline V gene, CDR1 is KGHSH and CDR2 is LQKENI. The CDR3 loop is CASSGDTTYDYTF. CDR3 bases read: TGTGCCAGCTCGGGGGACACCACCTACGAC. The whole variable domain, remainder taken from reference TRBV18 and TRBJ1-2, is NAGVMQNPRHLVRRRGQEARLRCSPMKGHSHVYWYRQLPEEGLKFMVYLQKENIIDESGMPKERFSAEFPKEGPSILRIQQVVRGDSAAYFCASSGDTTYDYTFGSGTRLTVV.

This clone was counted ten times or more. The missing CDR3 end, 3 residues past where the read stops, is filled in from the germline J gene. The V call is TRBV20-1, the J call TRBJ2-3; TRBD2 matches at 13 bases. Germline V gene sequence: CDR1 DFQATT, CDR2 SNEGSKA (reference sequence). This CDR3 region has 17 residues. J was trimmed by 2 bases and V by 0 bases; bases with no gene match: 5. The sequenced CDR3 bases are TGCAGTGCTAGAGACTTGACTAGCGGGAGGACCACAGATACG. Its protein product is CSARDLTSGRTTDT. The entire CDR3 is CSARDLTSGRTTDTQYF.

This clone came up many times. The read halts 3 residues ahead of the CDR3 end, with the missing end drawn from the germline J gene. The chain is built from TRBV5-1 and TRBJ1-1; D might be TRBD1 (5 bases). Trimming removed 4 bases at V and 3 bases at J, with 13 bases between. Germline loops: CDR1 SGHRS, CDR2 YFSETQ. The CDR3 totals 14 residues. The CDR3 protein is CASSPRGGDTEAFF. CDR3 DNA (partial): TGCGCCAGCAGCCCTAGGGGAGGGGACACTGAA. Together with reference TRBV5-1 and TRBJ1-1, the CDR3 gives the full variable domain: KAGVTQTPRYLIKTRGQQVTLSCSPISGHRSVSWYQQTPGQGLQFLFEYFSETQRNKGNFPGRFSGRQFSNSRSEMNVSTLELGDSALYLCASSPRGGDTEAFFGQGTRLTVV.